This T cell receptor beta chain is from a study of blood T cells in healthy people across ages. Study findings and constraints: Any conclusive comparison of naive versus antigen-experienced cells was prevented by using unsorted PBMCs.

This clonotype was observed a few times. Its antigen is as yet unknown. Trimming removed 5 bases from V and 0 bases from J, with 9 bases in between. This CDR3 is 14 amino acids long. A J-beta primer mix and a sample-barcoded 5' primer were used in a second PCR of about 7 to 12 cycles. TCRdb re-called the 5' RACE reads through MiXCR, storing one row per CDR3 protein. This sample carries 1.5 million to 2 million distinct CDR3 sequences, 28% of them seen once, and the ten largest clones take roughly 8%. The TCR sequence derives from a woman aged 25 to 39 in good health. The genes are TRBV12-3 or TRBV12-4 and TRBJ2-3; D gene uncertain. Material: blood. The CDR3 bases are TGTGCCAGCAGTCCGGAACTCAGCACAGATACGCAGTATTTT. Protein: CASSPELSTDTQYF.